The sequence of this T cell receptor (beta chain) was determined in a study of blood T cell repertoires in COVID-19. In the study overall: Sites in the United States, Italy and Spain provided acute and convalescent COVID-19 samples. From T cells, B-cell-depleted T cells, or PBMCs came the material, which was cDNA or gDNA.

Authors' analysis steps: The assay estimated nucleated cells by amplifying reference gene primers. Sequencing was performed with immunoSEQ multiplex PCR; in TCRdb, only in-frame clones are kept and a portion is missing. V and J calls and clone size are given by that table; D and trimming were obtained from the DNA. Here the sample spans a few hundred thousand clones, over 75% being singletons. Germline loops: CDR1 LNHDA, CDR2 SQIVND (reference sequence). The CDR3 sequence is 15 residues long. Losses at the gene ends were 4 bases for V and 5 bases for J; bases not matched to a gene: 8. The chain combines TRBV19 with TRBJ2-7; 10 positions match TRBD1. This sequence was found in a human donor in a cohort sampled during active COVID-19. Sequenced input: peripheral blood. The CDR3: CASSSTGTGVDEQYF. Written as DNA, the CDR3 is TGTGCCAGTAGTAGTACCGGGACAGGGGTTGACGAGCAGTACTTC.